This record covers a single TCR beta chain. What it recognizes is unknown. The sample belongs to a study of shared clonotypes between healthy human individuals. Produced via immunoSEQ multiplex PCR; TCRdb's table is partial and in-frame only. This table has around 340,000 clones, around four fifths appearing once. Study-level results: In this cohort, only blood was sampled, and tissue repertoires likely differ.

The germline V gene has CDR1 LNHDA and CDR2 SQIVND (reference sequence). The CDR3 is made up of 14 amino acids. V was pared by 5 bases and J by 5 bases, with 7 bases of the junction left unmatched. The specimen was memory CD4+ T cells sorted from blood. The subset denotes: CD45RA-negative fraction. The sequence came from a man aged 25-45 years in good health. The chain couples TRBV19 to TRBJ2-5; 8 nucleotides agree with TRBD1. The CDR3 protein is CASSADRGAETQYF. The DNA of the CDR3 is TGTGCCAGTAGTGCCGACAGGGGTGCGGAGACCCAGTACTTC.